The rows below give T cell receptor beta chains drawn from one sample of a study of technical replicates of blood from a few donors. The method was immunoSEQ multiplex PCR; TCRdb's version includes in-frame clones alone and lacks a portion of them. The table lists tens of thousands of clones, about 94% of them singletons. Material for sequencing was PBMCs. The receptor source for this set is a human donor in good health. Some clones in this sample may be carry-over from other donors' samples. Each CDR3 is given with its conserved first and last residue. D genes are given only for firm matches. Size values are once, few and many counts, or a class for expanded clones, and some rows have none.

cdr3_aa	cdr3_nt	v_call	j_call	clone_size	d_call
CAISERDRGTEAFF	TGTGCCATCAGTGAACGGGACAGGGGAACTGAAGCTTTCTTT	TRBV10-3	TRBJ1-1	-	TRBD1
CASSLGQGIGTEAFF	TGCGCCAGCAGCTTGGGACAGGGGATCGGCACTGAAGCTTTCTTT	TRBV4-1	TRBJ1-1	-	TRBD1
CASSDTEQGEQYF	TGTGCCAGCAGTGATACTGAACAGGGCGAGCAGTACTTC	TRBV6-4	TRBJ2-7	-	-
CAISEGTGTTQYF	TGTGCCATCAGTGAAGGGACAGGGACGACCCAGTACTTC	TRBV10-3	TRBJ2-5	-	TRBD1
CASSYRLAGANNEQFF	TGTGCCAGCAGTTACCGACTAGCGGGAGCCAACAATGAGCAGTTCTTC	TRBV6-5	TRBJ2-1	-	TRBD2
CASSSTPGGKAGELFF	TGTGCCAGCAGCTCAACCCCAGGGGGGAAGGCCGGGGAGCTGTTTTTT	TRBV11-2	TRBJ2-2	-	-
CASSLPGQRIDGTEAFF	TGTGCCAGCAGCTTGCCAGGACAGAGAATCGATGGCACTGAAGCTTTCTTT	TRBV7-9	TRBJ1-1	-	-
CSATPRDSMYF	TGCAGTGCTACCCCCCGGGACAGTATGTATTTT	TRBV20-1	TRBJ2-3	once	TRBD1
CASSARTGTGNTIYF	TGTGCCAGTAGTGCGCGGACAGGGACTGGAAACACCATATATTTT	TRBV19	TRBJ1-3	-	TRBD1
CASSLTTGFTGELFF	TGCGCCAGCAGCTTGACGACAGGGTTCACCGGGGAGCTGTTTTTT	TRBV5-1	TRBJ2-2	once	TRBD1
CASSLGGTDSYTF	TGTGCCAGCAGCTTAGGAGGGACAGATAGCTACACCTTC	TRBV7-2	TRBJ1-2	-	TRBD1
CARPVRGRNPEQYF	TGTGCCCGCCCTGTGCGGGGGAGGAATCCCGAGCAGTACTTC	TRBV9	TRBJ2-7	-	TRBD2
CASSLAAAGGYTF	TGTGCCAGCAGTTTAGCCGCAGCGGGTGGCTACACCTTC	TRBV28	TRBJ1-2	-	-
CASSLLAQETQYF	TGTGCCAGCAGTTTATTGGCCCAAGAGACCCAGTACTTC	TRBV27	TRBJ2-5	-	-
CASSQAPLAGEQFF	TGTGCCAGCAGCCAAGCCCCTCTGGCGGGTGAGCAGTTCTTC	TRBV4-2	TRBJ2-1	-	-
CASSLIVTTEAFF	TGTGCCAGCAGCTTAATAGTGACAACTGAAGCTTTCTTT	TRBV7-3	TRBJ1-1	-	-
CASSPLGVAGVDTQYF	TGTGCCAGCAGCCCCCTGGGGGTAGCGGGGGTGGATACGCAGTATTTT	TRBV9	TRBJ2-3	-	TRBD2
CASSFYLAEKEETQYF	TGTGCCAGCAGCTTCTACCTAGCGGAGAAGGAAGAGACCCAGTACTTC	TRBV5-4	TRBJ2-5	-	TRBD2
CSSRSTDTQYF	TGCAGCTCCAGAAGCACAGATACGCAGTATTTT	TRBV29-1	TRBJ2-3	-	-
CASSVGAGGSSTGELFF	TGTGCCAGCAGCGTAGGAGCGGGGGGCTCGAGCACCGGGGAGCTGTTTTTT	TRBV9	TRBJ2-2	-	TRBD2
CASSSLAQETQYF	TGCGCCAGCAGCTCCCTAGCGCAGGAGACCCAGTACTTC	TRBV5-1	TRBJ2-5	-	-
CASPRTGPINRGSYNSPLHF	TGTGCCAGCCCTAGGACAGGGCCCATCAACAGGGGCTCCTATAATTCACCCCTCCACTTT	TRBV6-4	TRBJ1-6	-	TRBD1
CASSLYGTGGAWAGNTIYF	TGTGCCAGCAGCTTATATGGGACAGGGGGCGCCTGGGCTGGAAACACCATATATTTT	TRBV11-2	TRBJ1-3	-	TRBD1
CASSQVYSDRGSSYNSPLHF	TGCGCCAGCAGCCAAGTCTATTCAGACAGGGGAAGCTCCTATAATTCACCCCTCCACTTT	TRBV4-1	TRBJ1-6	once	TRBD1
CSVGQPEGSYGYTF	TGCAGCGTTGGACAGCCGGAGGGGAGCTATGGCTACACCTTC	TRBV29-1	TRBJ1-2	-	-
CASSLHLAGAISSQYF	TGTGCCAGCAGCCTCCACCTAGCGGGGGCCATATCTTCCCAGTACTTC	TRBV7-8	TRBJ2-5	-	TRBD2
CASSSLASDTQYF	TGTGCCAGCAGCTCCCTAGCGTCAGATACGCAGTATTTT	TRBV9	TRBJ2-3	-	-
CASSLGTGANTGELFF	TGCGCCAGCAGCTTGGGGACAGGGGCCAACACCGGGGAGCTGTTTTTT	TRBV5-1	TRBJ2-2	once	TRBD1
CASSERASGGVSSYNEQFF	TGTGCCAGCAGTGAAAGGGCTAGCGGGGGGGTCAGCTCCTACAATGAGCAGTTCTTC	TRBV6-1	TRBJ2-1	-	TRBD2
CASKGLAGDPGELFF	TGTGCCAGCAAGGGACTAGCGGGAGACCCCGGGGAGCTGTTTTTT	TRBV6-4	TRBJ2-2	-	TRBD2
CASSSFRGTEAFF	TGTGCCAGCAGCTCCTTCCGGGGCACTGAAGCTTTCTTT	TRBV5-6	TRBJ1-1	-	-
CASSQAAGGGIQYF	TGTGCCAGCAGCCAAGCTGCGGGAGGTGGCATTCAGTACTTC	TRBV4-2	TRBJ2-4	-	TRBD2
CSAGTGASGNTIYF	TGCAGCGCAGGGACAGGAGCATCTGGAAACACCATATATTTT	TRBV29-1	TRBJ1-3	-	TRBD1
CSVEGTTTNEKLFF	TGCAGCGTTGAAGGGACAACAACTAATGAAAAACTGTTTTTT	TRBV29-1	TRBJ1-4	-	-
CASSYTLQVWETQYF	TGTGCCAGCAGTTATACCTTACAGGTCTGGGAGACCCAGTACTTC	TRBV6-5	TRBJ2-5	-	-
CASSSGTGDVFRELFF	TGTGCCAGCAGTTCCGGGACAGGGGATGTCTTCAGGGAGCTGTTTTTT	TRBV7-2	TRBJ2-2	-	TRBD1
CASSDSVNTGELFF	TGTGCCAGCAGCGACTCTGTCAACACCGGGGAGCTGTTTTTT	TRBV7-3	TRBJ2-2	-	-
CSASRGFGTEAFF	TGCAGCGCATCCAGGGGCTTTGGCACTGAAGCTTTCTTT	TRBV29-1	TRBJ1-1	-	-
CASSPGQGAGTEAFF	TGTGCCAGCAGCCCGGGACAGGGGGCAGGGACTGAAGCTTTCTTT	TRBV5-8	TRBJ1-1	-	TRBD1
CASSPLGRDRNEKLFF	TGCGCCAGCAGCCCTCTAGGCCGGGACAGAAATGAAAAACTGTTTTTT	TRBV4-1	TRBJ1-4	-	TRBD1
CSVLTGGSYEQYF	TGCAGCGTCCTGACAGGGGGCTCCTACGAGCAGTACTTC	TRBV29-1	TRBJ2-7	-	TRBD1
CSVTRDTQETQYF	TGCAGCGTGACCCGGGACACTCAAGAGACCCAGTACTTC	TRBV29-1	TRBJ2-5	-	-
CASSPGQGNGYTF	TGTGCCAGCAGCCCTGGACAGGGGAATGGCTACACCTTC	TRBV7-2	TRBJ1-2	once	TRBD1
CASSPGASGGADTQYF	TGTGCCAGTAGTCCCGGGGCTAGCGGGGGGGCAGATACGCAGTATTTT	TRBV19	TRBJ2-3	-	TRBD2
CAWSPLGQAIYGYTF	TGTGCCTGGAGTCCATTGGGACAGGCAATTTATGGCTACACCTTC	TRBV30	TRBJ1-2	once	TRBD1
CASSLRTENEKLFF	TGTGCCAGCAGCTTAAGGACAGAAAATGAAAAACTGTTTTTT	TRBV13	TRBJ1-4	-	-
CASSQDRGPYEQYF	TGTGCCAGCAGCCAAGACAGGGGTCCCTACGAGCAGTACTTC	TRBV6-5	TRBJ2-7	-	TRBD1
CASRLAVQETQYF	TGTGCCAGCAGACTAGCGGTCCAAGAGACCCAGTACTTC	TRBV27	TRBJ2-5	-	TRBD2
CASSLGGGGTEAFF	TGCGCCAGCAGCCTAGGGGGCGGGGGGACTGAAGCTTTCTTT	TRBV5-1	TRBJ1-1	-	TRBD1
CASREPRGQETQYF	TGTGCCAGCAGGGAGCCCAGGGGGCAGGAGACCCAGTACTTC	TRBV28	TRBJ2-5	-	TRBD1
CASRLLQGGNSPLHF	TGTGCCAGCAGGTTACTACAGGGTGGGAATTCACCCCTCCACTTT	TRBV2	TRBJ1-6	-	-
CASSLPGNTEAFF	TGTGCCAGCAGCTTACCAGGGAACACTGAAGCTTTCTTT	TRBV7-9	TRBJ1-1	-	-
CASSQTSGMGELFF	TGTGCCAGCAGCCAAACTAGCGGGATGGGGGAGCTGTTTTTT	TRBV4-2	TRBJ2-2	-	TRBD2
CASSPGWAGNNYGYTF	TGCGCCAGCAGCCCTGGATGGGCCGGGAACAACTATGGCTACACCTTC	TRBV5-1	TRBJ1-2	-	-
CASSHFAAGTNKNTEAFF	TGCGCCAGCAGCCATTTCGCAGCCGGGACAAACAAGAACACTGAAGCTTTCTTT	TRBV4-1	TRBJ1-1	-	-
CASSYSAGNEQFF	TGTGCCAGCAGTTACTCCGCGGGCAATGAGCAGTTCTTC	TRBV6-6	TRBJ2-1	-	-
CASSLVGQGYEKLFF	TGTGCCAGCAGCTTGGTCGGACAGGGCTACGAAAAACTGTTTTTT	TRBV7-9	TRBJ1-4	-	TRBD1